The 16 T cell receptor beta chains below were found in one sample sequenced in a study of beta chain features in type 1 diabetes. What was sequenced were expressed TCRB transcripts, since all of the isolated RNA had been reverse transcribed. Produced via immunoSEQ multiplex PCR; TCRdb's table is partial and in-frame only. The table has around 430,000 clones, roughly 31% seen once. The specimen sequenced was naive CD4+ T cells from blood. The receptors were sampled from a young man in good health.

The chain recombines TRBV9 with TRBJ1-1; 9 nucleotides align to TRBD1. The V and J ends lost 3 bases and 6 bases, in that order; junction bases with no gene match: 0. CDR1 and CDR2 from the germline V gene are SGDLS and YYNGEE. The CDR3 has 12 residues. The CDR3 nucleotides are TGTGCCAGCAGCGGGACAGGGGCTGAAGCTTTCTTT. This sequence encodes CASSGTGAEAFF.

Comments on this clone: Additional DNA sequences in this sample encode the identical CDR3. The rearrangement links TRBV15 to TRBJ2-3, with unresolved D. Germline assignment: CDR1 LNHNV and CDR2 YYDKDF (reference sequence). Trimming removed 0 bases at V and 2 bases at J, with 12 bases between. The CDR3 sequence is 16 residues long. The CDR3 DNA reads TGTGCCACCAGCAGAGATTTGGCCGGGCCCACAGATACGCAGTATTTT. This codes for CATSRDLAGPTDTQYF. The full variable domain, completed using reference TRBV15 and TRBJ2-3, is DAMVIQNPRYQVTQFGKPVTLSCSQTLNHNVMYWYQQKSSQAPKLLFHYYDKDFNNEADTPDNFQSRRPNTSFCFLDIRSPGLGDTAMYLCATSRDLAGPTDTQYFGPGTRLTVL.

This clone came up a few times. The chain recombines TRBV19 with TRBJ2-1; 8 nucleotides match TRBD2. Germline CDR1 reads LNHDA; CDR2 reads SQIVND (reference sequence). J gave up 6 bases and V 1 base, and 5 bases lay outside the gene matches. The CDR3 contains 15 residues. The CDR3 protein is CASSIGAGEGNEQFF. DNA for the CDR3: TGTGCCAGTAGTATAGGAGCGGGAGAAGGCAATGAGCAGTTCTTC.

The J gene is TRBJ2-5, the V gene TRBV7-2; 7 bases fit TRBD2. With 2 bases clipped from V and 2 bases from J, the junction kept 2 bases outside the gene matches. The CDR3 runs to 14 residues. Germline V CDR1 and CDR2: SGHTA, FQGNSA. CDR3 in amino acids: CASSLHGRQETQYF. The DNA of the CDR3 is TGTGCCAGCAGCTTACACGGGAGGCAAGAGACCCAGTACTTC. The variable domain in full, completed from reference TRBV7-2 and TRBJ2-5, reads GAGVSQSPSNKVTEKGKDVELRCDPISGHTALYWYRQSLGQGLEFLIYFQGNSAPDKSGLPSDRFSAERTGGSVSTLTIQRTQQEDSAVYLCASSLHGRQETQYFGPGTRLLVL.

The chain links TRBV30 to TRBJ1-3; weak D call: TRBD1 (5 bases). Trimming removed 0 bases at V and 1 base at J, with 10 bases between. Germline V lookup: CDR1 GTSNPN, CDR2 SVGIG (reference sequence). This CDR3 region has 15 residues. The CDR3 sequence is CAWSVPGGSGNTIYF. For the CDR3, the DNA is TGTGCCTGGAGTGTACCTGGGGGATCTGGAAACACCATATATTTT. Full variable domain (missing parts from reference TRBV30 and TRBJ1-3): SQTIHQWPATLVQPVGSPLSLECTVEGTSNPNLYWYRQAAGRGLQLLFYSVGIGQISSEVPQNLSASRPQDRQFILSSKKLLLSDSGFYLCAWSVPGGSGNTIYFGEGSWLTVV.

This chain joins TRBV5-1 and TRBJ2-2; TRBD1 might be the D (5 bases). CDR1 and CDR2 (germline): SGHRS, YFSETQ. CDR3 size: 15 residues. The ends were cut back, 6 bases at V and 6 bases at J, with 18 bases in the middle. The CDR3 loop reads CASNMVTGESGELFF. The CDR3 DNA reads as TGCGCCAGCAACATGGTAACAGGAGAGTCCGGGGAGCTGTTTTTT. The complete variable domain, with remaining parts taken from reference TRBV5-1 and TRBJ2-2, reads KAGVTQTPRYLIKTRGQQVTLSCSPISGHRSVSWYQQTPGQGLQFLFEYFSETQRNKGNFPGRFSGRQFSNSRSEMNVSTLELGDSALYLCASNMVTGESGELFFGEGSRLTVL.

This clone was seen only a few times. The chain recombines TRBV18 with TRBJ2-5; 7 bases fit TRBD2. Germline V gene sequence: CDR1 KGHSH, CDR2 LQKENI. The V gene end was trimmed by 3 bases and the J gene end by 3 bases; junction bases not matched to a gene: 7. The CDR3 covers 15 residues. The CDR3 is CASSPGGAREETQYF. CDR3 bases: TGTGCCAGCTCACCGGGAGGGGCCCGAGAAGAGACCCAGTACTTC. Based on the CDR3 plus reference TRBV18 and TRBJ2-5, the full variable domain is NAGVMQNPRHLVRRRGQEARLRCSPMKGHSHVYWYRQLPEEGLKFMVYLQKENIIDESGMPKERFSAEFPKEGPSILRIQQVVRGDSAAYFCASSPGGAREETQYFGPGTRLLVL.

This clone has more than one count but fewer than ten. V usage is TRBV9 and J usage is TRBJ2-5; possibly TRBD2 for D (6 bases). The CDR3 runs to 16 residues. Germline V gene lookup returns CDR1 SGDLS and CDR2 YYNGEE. Trimming pared 1 base from V and 4 bases from J, leaving 17 bases between. The CDR3 nucleotides are TGTGCCAGCAGCGTATCCGGGAGAGGAGGTGGAGAGACCCAGTACTTC. This gives the protein CASSVSGRGGGETQYF.

The chain uses TRBV2 and TRBJ2-7; D unresolved. The CDR3 has 14 amino acids. The V gene lost 2 bases and the J gene lost 6 bases, with 14 bases spanning the gap. Germline CDR1 is SNHLY and CDR2 is FYNNEI. CDR3 in amino acids: CASSESSGSGEQYF. The CDR3 coding sequence is TGTGCCAGCAGTGAATCGTCAGGTTCGGGCGAGCAGTACTTC.

For this clone: This specimen includes other DNA sequences encoding the same CDR3. V and J are TRBV7-2 and TRBJ2-5, with D unclear. V was trimmed by 5 bases and J by 5 bases, leaving 9 bases between them. Per germline, CDR1 SGHTA and CDR2 FQGNSA. This CDR3 region has 12 residues. CDR3 coding DNA: TGTGCCAGCAGCCCCCCCTGGGAGACCCAGTACTTC. It yields the protein CASSPPWETQYF.

The chain combines TRBV6-5 with TRBJ2-1, with D possibly being TRBD1 (6 bases). The CDR3 covers 13 residues. In germline, CDR1 is MNHEY, CDR2 SVGAGI. V was trimmed by 6 bases and J by 4 bases, leaving 10 bases between them. The CDR3 reads CASSPDRYNEQFF. The CDR3 nucleotides are TGTGCCAGCAGCCCGGACAGATACAATGAGCAGTTCTTC.

The genes are TRBV10-3 and TRBJ2-5, with D tentatively TRBD1 or TRBD2 (5 bases each). CDR1 is ENHRY and CDR2 is SYGVKD in the germline V gene. Trimming left V 6 bases short and J 0 bases short, with 14 bases between. This CDR3 has 15 residues. This CDR3 reads CAIRGSGTHQETQYF. Written as DNA, the CDR3 is TGTGCCATCAGGGGTTCCGGGACCCACCAAGAGACCCAGTACTTC.

This clone was seen only once. The chain uses TRBV19 and TRBJ2-7; 7 bases align to TRBD1. V gave up 7 bases and J gave up 1 base; unmatched junction bases: 10. CDR1 and CDR2 from the germline V gene are LNHDA and SQIVND (reference sequence). The CDR3 consists of 15 residues. CDR3 nucleotides: TGTGCCAGTAAACCCGACAGGGCGGTTTCCTACGAGCAGTACTTC. Encoded protein: CASKPDRAVSYEQYF.

V usage is TRBV29-1 and J usage is TRBJ2-4; 16 nucleotides agree with TRBD2. The CDR3 length is 15 residues. The germline gives CDR1 SQVTM, CDR2 ANQGSEA. V dropped 8 bases and J dropped 5; count of bases not matched to a gene: 6. The CDR3 loop is CSTGLAGGPENIQYF. The CDR3 nucleotides are TGCAGCACGGGACTAGCGGGAGGGCCCGAAAACATTCAGTACTTC.

This clone was found a few times. V is TRBV7-3 and J is TRBJ2-1; 14 bases map to TRBD2. V was pared by 5 bases and J by 8 bases, with 11 bases of the junction left unmatched. Germline CDR1 SGHTA, CDR2 FQGTGA. This CDR3 contains 17 residues. CDR3: CASSDQRLAGGSDEQFF. CDR3 in DNA: TGTGCCAGCAGCGATCAAAGACTAGCGGGAGGGTCCGATGAGCAGTTCTTC. Variable domain in full (rest from reference TRBV7-3 and TRBJ2-1): GAGVSQTPSNKVTEKGKYVELRCDPISGHTALYWYRQSLGQGPEFLIYFQGTGAADDSGLPNDRFFAVRPEGSVSTLKIQRTERGDSAVYLCASSDQRLAGGSDEQFFGPGTRLTVL.

This chain uses TRBV9 with TRBJ2-7, with D possibly matching TRBD2 (6 bases). Trimming stripped 5 bases from V and 0 bases from J, with 12 bases between. CDR3 length: 14 amino acids. In germline, CDR1 is SGDLS, CDR2 YYNGEE. The CDR3 region has the DNA TGTGCCAGCAGTCGAGGACTATTCTCCTACGAGCAGTACTTC. Translation: CASSRGLFSYEQYF.